These 24 T cell receptor beta chains were sequenced from one sample in a study of response to subunit inactivated influenza vaccine. MiXCR, run by TCRdb on the RT-PCR reads, gives a single entry per CDR3 protein. The sample lists almost 250,000 distinct CDR3 sequences, 9% to 15% occurring once. Material: non-naive T cells sorted from PBMCs, obtained less than 15 days before vaccination. These receptors came from a man in his fifties or sixties who received an inactivated influenza vaccine.

In this sample, this clonotype turned up a few times. The chain couples TRBV15 to TRBJ2-7; D may be TRBD1 (6 bases). Germline V CDR1 and CDR2: LNHNV, YYDKDF (reference sequence). Trimming shortened V by 5 bases and J by 7 bases, and 24 bases separated the two germline ends. The CDR3 runs to 16 residues. CDR3 bases: TGTGCCACCAGCGCAACGCAAATCAGGGGCCTTGGGGAGCAGTACTTC. Protein sequence: CATSATQIRGLGEQYF.

To note about this clonotype: A much larger clone lies one base from this, so it may be a read error. No conserved phenylalanine or tryptophan ends this CDR3, so it is likely a read error. The chain couples TRBV14 to TRBJ2-5, with D perhaps TRBD2 (7 bases). V lost 4 bases and J 0 bases, leaving 15 bases between the germline ends. The CDR3 loop spans 16 amino acids. Germline V gene sequence: CDR1 SGHDN, CDR2 FVKESK. The CDR3 loop reads CASSRGGKPHQETQYI. CDR3 nucleotide sequence: TGTGCCAGCAGCCGCGGGGGCAAACCTCACCAAGAGACCCAGTACATC.

This clonotype was picked up a small number of times. The V and J genes are TRBV20-1 and TRBJ1-1; 7 nucleotides line up with TRBD1. V trimming: 5 bases; J trimming: 0 bases; junction bases outside the gene matches: 3. The CDR3 length is 13 residues. The germline CDR1 and CDR2 sequences are DFQATT and SNEGSKA (reference sequence). CDR3 region: CSALDRLNTEAFF. The CDR3 DNA follows: TGCAGTGCTCTGGACAGGTTGAACACTGAAGCTTTCTTT.

Ten or more counts support this clonotype. The chain links TRBV7-2 to TRBJ2-1; TRBD2 matches at 11 bases. Germline CDR1 reads SGHTA; CDR2 reads FQGNSA. J was trimmed by 6 bases and V by 5 bases; bases with no gene match: 9. The CDR3 sequence is 16 residues long. CDR3 nucleotides: TGTGCCAGCAGCACGGCTAGCGGGGGGCCCCCCAATGAGCAGTTCTTC. Translated: CASSTASGGPPNEQFF.

This clonotype was counted ten times or more. The rearrangement joins TRBV20-1 to TRBJ2-7, with 7 nucleotides matching TRBD1. The V and J ends lost 3 bases and 5 bases, in that order; junction bases with no gene match: 7. Per the germline V gene, CDR1 is DFQATT and CDR2 is SNEGSKA (reference sequence). The CDR3 has 13 amino acids. The CDR3 reads CSASGYRGHEQYF. The CDR3 DNA follows: TGCAGTGCTAGTGGATACAGGGGTCACGAGCAGTACTTC.

This clonotype showed up many times. The rearrangement joins TRBV6-5 to TRBJ2-2; D may correspond to TRBD1 or TRBD2 (5 bases each). The CDR3 spans 15 residues. Germline V gene lookup returns CDR1 MNHEY and CDR2 SVGAGI. Trimming removed 2 bases from V and 5 bases from J, with 12 bases in between. CDR3 DNA sequence: TGTGCCAGCAGTTACGCCCGGGGCCTTACCGGGGAGCTGTTTTTT. Its translation is CASSYARGLTGELFF.

This clonotype was seen only a few times. This chain links TRBV2 with TRBJ1-2; TRBD1 is a possible D gene (5 bases). This CDR3 has 17 amino acids. Trimming removed 7 bases at V and 4 bases at J, with 25 bases between. Per the germline V gene, CDR1 is SNHLY and CDR2 is FYNNEI. The CDR3 bases are TGTGCCAGCACCCTCCTCGGGGGTGGGGGATGGAGCTATGGCTACACCTTC. It codes for CASTLLGGGGWSYGYTF. The full variable domain, in which reference TRBV2 and TRBJ1-2 provide the parts outside the CDR3, is EPEVTQTPSHQVTQMGQEVILRCVPISNHLYFYWYRQILGQKVEFLVSFYNNEISEKSEIFDDQFSVERPDGSNFTLKIRSTKLEDSAMYFCASTLLGGGGWSYGYTFGSGTRLTVV.

V gene TRBV20-1 combines with J gene TRBJ2-5; the match to TRBD2 covers 10 bases. The germline CDR1 and CDR2 sequences are DFQATT and SNEGSKA (reference sequence). This CDR3 has 14 amino acids. The CDR3 DNA sequence: TGCAGCATACTAGCGGGGAATTACCAAGAGACCCAGTACTTC. It specifies CSILAGNYQETQYF.

This clonotype was detected a few times. CDR3 DNA: TGTGCCAGCAGCTTAGGGACAGTCCTCACAGATACGCAGTATTTT. This encodes CASSLGTVLTDTQYF. V is TRBV11-2 and J is TRBJ2-3; D might be TRBD1 (6 bases). Trimming cost V 1 base and J 2 bases, with 10 bases left between them. This CDR3 has 15 amino acids. Looked up from germline, CDR1 is SGHAT and CDR2 is FQNNGV.

This clonotype was seen many times. The chain combines TRBV12-3 or TRBV12-4 with TRBJ2-6; no reliable D call. The length of the CDR3 is 14 residues. The V gene lost 3 bases and the J gene lost 0 bases, with 3 bases spanning the gap. The CDR3 DNA reads as TGTGCCAGCAGTTTTTACTCTGGGGCCAACGTCCTGACTTTC. This sequence encodes CASSFYSGANVLTF.

Many counts were recorded for this clonotype. The genes are TRBV15 and TRBJ2-1; D remains unclear. This CDR3 spans 13 amino acids. V lost 5 bases, J lost 5 bases, and 10 bases lay in between. CDR1 is LNHNV and CDR2 is YYDKDF in the germline V gene (reference sequence). CDR3 nucleotide sequence: TGTGCCACCAGCCCCACCAGGAACAATGAGCAGTTCTTC. This codes for CATSPTRNNEQFF.

This clonotype was detected a few times. The chain joins TRBV6-2 or TRBV6-3 to TRBJ2-7; 8 bases align to TRBD2. Trimming at V came to 2 bases and at J to 0 bases, leaving 3 bases not matched to a gene. CDR3 length: 15 amino acids. Germline lookup yields CDR1 MNHEY and CDR2 SVGEGT. The CDR3 nucleotides read TGTGCCAGCAGTTACGAGCGGGGGCCCTCCTACGAGCAGTACTTC. This encodes CASSYERGPSYEQYF.

About this clonotype: The germline gene is not matched at one end of the junction; a read error may be the cause. The CDR3 here is CCARGPLATLAKNIQYF. DNA of the CDR3: TGCTGTGCTAGAGGACCACTAGCGACCCTAGCCAAAAACATTCAGTACTTC. The chain links TRBV20-1 to TRBJ2-4; TRBD2 matches 7 bases. The germline gives CDR1 DFQATT, CDR2 SNEGSKA (reference sequence). This CDR3 region has 17 residues.

This clonotype occurred a few times. The gene calls are TRBV28 and TRBJ1-1; D gene ambiguous. Between the trimmed V and J ends, which lost 5 bases and 1 base, there was a span of 8 bases. In germline, CDR1 is MDHEN, CDR2 SYDVKM. The CDR3 covers 13 residues. The CDR3 DNA follows: TGTGCCAGCAGTGCCTACAGGAACACTGAAGCTTTCTTT. Translating gives CASSAYRNTEAFF. The variable domain in full, with the rest retrieved from reference TRBV28 and TRBJ1-1, is DVKVTQSSRYLVKRTGEKVFLECVQDMDHENMFWYRQDPGLGLRLIYFSYDVKMKEKGDIPEGYSVSREKKERFSLILESASTNQTSMYLCASSAYRNTEAFFGQGTRLTVV.

The CDR3, as DNA: TGTGCCAGCAGTTTACAAGGACTAGCGGGGGAGTACAATGAGCAGTTCTTC. Residues: CASSLQGLAGEYNEQFF. The chain recombines TRBV27 with TRBJ2-1; 13 bases fit TRBD2. Per the germline V gene, CDR1 is MNHEY and CDR2 is SMNVEV (reference sequence). With 2 bases clipped from V and 4 bases from J, the junction kept 5 bases outside the gene matches. CDR3 length: 17 amino acids.

This clonotype was counted many times. The chain joins TRBV10-3 to TRBJ2-3; either TRBD1 or TRBD2 may supply D (5 bases each). Germline V CDR1 and CDR2: ENHRY, SYGVKD. The CDR3 has 16 residues. Trimming took 2 bases from V and 0 from J, leaving 12 bases between them. The CDR3 spells CAISEGGESSTDTQYF. DNA of the CDR3: TGTGCCATCAGTGAGGGGGGAGAGAGTAGCACAGATACGCAGTATTTT.

On this clonotype: A read error is possible here, since a much larger clone lies one base away. This chain connects TRBV7-2 to TRBJ2-5, with D tentatively TRBD2 (5 bases). CDR1 is SGHTA, CDR2 FQGNSA, per germline. The CDR3 has 15 residues. The CDR3 region is CATSLEGGGGGTQYF. The CDR3 nucleotides are TGTGCCACCAGCTTAGAGGGTGGCGGTGGTGGTACCCAGTACTTC.

This clonotype turned up a few times. The chain links TRBV19 to TRBJ1-1; D may be TRBD1 (5 bases). V was clipped by 6 bases and J by 5 bases, with 19 bases between them. The CDR3 runs to 15 residues. CDR1 is LNHDA, CDR2 SQIVND, per germline (reference sequence). CDR3 protein: CASSLLGTGGTEAFF. As DNA, the CDR3 is TGTGCCAGTAGCCTATTGGGAACAGGAGGGACTGAAGCTTTCTTT.

This sequence joins TRBV7-9 and TRBJ1-4, with D possibly being TRBD1 (6 bases). Germline-derived CDR1 and CDR2 are SEHNR and FQNEAQ (reference sequence). V lost 5 bases and J lost 5, with 9 bases in between. The CDR3 runs 13 residues. Here the CDR3 reads CASSRQANEKLFF. The CDR3 DNA reads as TGTGCCAGCAGCCGACAGGCGAATGAAAAACTGTTTTTT.

This chain joins TRBV12-3 or TRBV12-4 and TRBJ1-1; D is unclear. The CDR3 totals 13 residues. Trimming shortened V by 9 bases and J by 0 bases, and 11 bases separated the two germline ends. The DNA of the CDR3 is TGTGCCAGTCACAGTCAAATGAACACTGAAGCTTTCTTT. Its protein is CASHSQMNTEAFF.

The rearrangement links TRBV5-1 to TRBJ2-5; D possibly corresponds to TRBD2 (6 bases). The CDR3 runs 11 residues. Germline-derived CDR1 and CDR2 are SGHRS and YFSETQ. V was trimmed by 5 bases and J by 7 bases, leaving 9 bases between them. The CDR3 sequence: CASRGAGTQYF. For the CDR3, the DNA is TGCGCCAGCAGGGGAGCGGGGACCCAGTACTTC.

Only a few counts were recorded for this clonotype. The chain combines TRBV11-2 with TRBJ2-3; 7 nucleotides match TRBD1. The V gene end was trimmed by 1 base and the J gene end by 4 bases; junction bases not matched to a gene: 2. Germline values: CDR1 SGHAT, CDR2 FQNNGV. This CDR3 spans 14 amino acids. CDR3 sequence reads: CASSLVGGPDTQYF. DNA of the CDR3: TGTGCCAGCAGCTTAGTAGGGGGCCCAGATACGCAGTATTTT.

The V call is TRBV7-9, the J call TRBJ1-2; unclear D gene. The CDR3 runs 14 residues. Trimming cost V 4 bases and J 2 bases, with 11 bases left between them. Germline V gives CDR1 SEHNR, CDR2 FQNEAQ (reference sequence). CDR3 coding DNA: TGTGCCAGCAGCTCCGCGGGTACAAACTATGGCTACACCTTC. This sequence encodes CASSSAGTNYGYTF.

This clonotype turned up a few times. The chain couples TRBV7-9 to TRBJ2-3, with TRBD2 matching 12 bases. V gave up 7 bases and J gave up 3 bases; unmatched junction bases: 5. The CDR3 loop spans 15 amino acids. Germline V gene sequence: CDR1 SEHNR, CDR2 FQNEAQ (reference sequence). CDR3 in DNA: TGTGCCAGCACCGCGACTAGCGGGAGAACAGATACGCAGTATTTT. The encoded protein is CASTATSGRTDTQYF.